This T cell receptor (beta chain) was identified in a study of radiation and T cells in renal cell carcinoma. Described time point: blood 2 weeks post-SBRT. Indicated treatment: 15 Gy SBRT to primary tumor, nephrectomy 4 weeks later. The tumor was a clear cell renal cell carcinoma. Generated by immunoSEQ multiplex PCR, the TCRdb table keeps only in-frame clones and is missing some. The table lists about 150,000 clones, over 80% of them singletons. CDR3 length: 12 amino acids. Germline-derived CDR1 and CDR2 are SGHTS and YDEGEE. V lost 1 base and J lost 7, with 6 bases in between. This TCR was sampled from a woman aged 50 to 60 with renal cell carcinoma. This sample comprised blood, obtained from a patient whose treatment included radiotherapy and nephrectomy. This chain joins TRBV5-8 and TRBJ2-1, with D unclear. CDR3 residues: CASSLSQNEQFF. The CDR3 DNA sequence: TGTGCCAGCAGCTTGAGTCAGAATGAGCAGTTCTTC.